This T cell receptor beta chain was retrieved from a study of PD-1 blockade in mismatch repair-deficient tumors. Regarding the study as a whole: Tumor-resident clones, often absent from pretreatment blood, expanded after pembrolizumab and then contracted.

Profiling relied on immunoSEQ multiplex PCR, and the TCRdb table lists in-frame clones only, not all of them. Altogether 130,000 or so clones are present, around 87% being singletons, with the ten largest covering approximately 12%. A few pembrolizumab responders had their TCRs sequenced. The CDR3 totals 12 residues. Looked up from germline, CDR1 is LNHDA and CDR2 is SQIVND (reference sequence). Trimming pared 5 bases from V and 6 bases from J, leaving 9 bases between. About this clone: No antigen is known for it.

The receptor was derived from an adult with mismatch repair-deficient cancer. The chain uses TRBV19 and TRBJ2-3; D is unresolved. Sequenced material: peripheral blood, taken 44 weeks after starting pembrolizumab. This CDR3 reads CASSANRDTQYF. In DNA, the CDR3 is TGTGCCAGTAGTGCGAATCGGGATACGCAGTATTTT.